This TCR beta chain was documented in a study of T cells in Graves' hyperthyroidism and ophthalmopathy. Study in general: Prior to any treatment, at the point of initial diagnosis, peripheral blood was collected.

This clonotype was detected ten times or more. Its antigen is unidentified. Germline V CDR1 and CDR2: LNHDA, SQIVND (reference sequence). V trimming: 7 bases; J trimming: 0 bases; junction bases outside the gene matches: 8. CDR3 length: 15 residues. Authors of the study amplified TCR beta CDR3 regions from RNA transcripts. HTBI primers drove first-round RT-PCR of the TCR CDR3. One entry per CDR3 protein results from TCRdb running MiXCR on the multiplex PCR reads. The sample consists of around 600,000 distinct CDR3 sequences, approximately 16% of them appearing once. Study-wide findings and caveats: The model predicted ophthalmopathy a median around 6.5 months before onset.

The material sequenced was blood. The clonotype was recovered from a woman aged 40-49 years with Graves' ophthalmopathy. The rearrangement joins TRBV19 to TRBJ1-1; TRBD1 agrees at 7 bases. DNA for the CDR3: TGTGCCAGTACCCTCTCGACAGGGATGAACACTGAAGCTTTCTTT. Its protein product is CASTLSTGMNTEAFF. Complete variable domain (other parts from reference TRBV19 and TRBJ1-1): DGGITQSPKYLFRKEGQNVTLSCEQNLNHDAMYWYRQDPGQGLRLIYYSQIVNDFQKGDIAEGYSVSREKKESFPLTVTSAQKNPTAFYLCASTLSTGMNTEAFFGQGTRLTVV.